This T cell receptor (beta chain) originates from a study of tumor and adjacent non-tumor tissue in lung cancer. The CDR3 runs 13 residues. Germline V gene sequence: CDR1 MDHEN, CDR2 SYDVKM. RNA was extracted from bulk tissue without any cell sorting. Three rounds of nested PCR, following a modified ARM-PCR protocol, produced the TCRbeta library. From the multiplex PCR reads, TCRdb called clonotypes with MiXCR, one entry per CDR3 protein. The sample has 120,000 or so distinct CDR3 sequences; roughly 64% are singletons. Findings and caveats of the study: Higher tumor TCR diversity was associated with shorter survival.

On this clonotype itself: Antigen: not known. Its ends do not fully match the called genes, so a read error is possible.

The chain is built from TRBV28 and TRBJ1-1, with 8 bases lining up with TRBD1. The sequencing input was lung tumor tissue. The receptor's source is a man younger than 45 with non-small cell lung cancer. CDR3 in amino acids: CASSLDRVTEALF. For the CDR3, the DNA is TGTGCCAGCAGTCTGGACAGGGTTACTGAAGCTCTCTTT.